Listed here are 13 T cell receptor beta chains from one sample, sequenced in a study of CD8 T cells in Susac syndrome. Reverse transcription used about 0.45 to 1 ug RNA and random hexamers. One entry per CDR3 protein, called by TCRdb with MiXCR from the immunoSEQ multiplex PCR reads. This table holds 300,000 to 350,000 distinct CDR3 sequences, about 90% found once. The sequencing sample was made of CD4+ T cells from PBMCs. These receptors were obtained from a human donor with multiple sclerosis.

This clonotype was seen only a few times. The chain combines TRBV11-2 with TRBJ2-2; D not resolved. V was shortened by 2 bases and J by 9 bases, with 13 bases between the two germline ends. Germline-derived CDR1 and CDR2 are SGHAT and FQNNGV. The CDR3 is 14 residues long. CDR3 nucleotide sequence: TGTGCCAGCAGCTTAATTGGCCCGCGTCGGGAGCTGTTTTTT. It encodes CASSLIGPRRELFF. Full variable domain (missing parts from reference TRBV11-2 and TRBJ2-2): EAGVAQSPRYKIIEKRQSVAFWCNPISGHATLYWYQQILGQGPKLLIQFQNNGVVDDSQLPKDRFSAERLKGVDSTLKIQPAKLEDSAVYLCASSLIGPRRELFFGEGSRLTVL.

This clonotype occurred once. The chain joins TRBV2 to TRBJ1-5, with D unclear. The germline V gene has CDR1 SNHLY and CDR2 FYNNEI. This CDR3 comprises 12 residues. V lost 3 bases to trimming and J lost 6 bases, with 6 bases between them. The CDR3, as DNA: TGTGCCAGCAGTGATGGCAGTCAGCCCCAGCATTTT. Its protein is CASSDGSQPQHF.

This chain joins TRBV7-3 and TRBJ2-3, with 14 nucleotides matching TRBD2. The CDR3 contains 17 residues. V lost 5 bases, J lost 2 bases, and 6 bases stayed unmatched. Germline CDR1 and CDR2: SGHTA and FQGTGA. CDR3 in amino acids: CASSPTSGGVFTDTQYF. DNA for the CDR3: TGTGCCAGCAGCCCGACTAGCGGGGGGGTTTTCACAGATACGCAGTATTTT.

J is TRBJ1-2 and V is TRBV23-1; no clear D gene. TRBV23-1 is an open reading frame whose function is uncertain. This CDR3 is 14 amino acids long. Trimming removed 1 base at V and 3 bases at J, with 9 bases between. The CDR3 loop reads CASSQFREDYGYTF. The CDR3, as DNA: TGCGCCAGCAGTCAATTTAGGGAGGACTATGGCTACACCTTC.

V usage is TRBV12-3 or TRBV12-4 and J usage is TRBJ1-2; D gene ambiguous. There are 14 residues in the CDR3. The V gene lost 4 bases and the J gene lost 0 bases, with 9 bases spanning the gap. CDR3 sequence reads: CASSYGQPNYGYTF. The CDR3 nucleotides read TGTGCCAGCAGTTATGGCCAGCCTAACTATGGCTACACCTTC.

CDR3 DNA sequence: TGTGCCAGCAGTAATGGACAGGGCTATGGCTACACCTTC. The encoded protein is CASSNGQGYGYTF. This chain uses TRBV2 with TRBJ1-2; 8 bases match TRBD1. Per germline, CDR1 SNHLY and CDR2 FYNNEI. The junction had 3 bases not matched to a gene; V was cut back by 5 bases and J by 4 bases. This CDR3 contains 13 residues.

J is TRBJ1-2 and V is TRBV20-1, with D possibly being TRBD1 (5 bases). The V and J ends lost 0 bases and 1 base respectively, with 9 bases between them. Germline-derived CDR1 and CDR2 are DFQATT and SNEGSKA (reference sequence). There are 14 residues in the CDR3. For the CDR3, the DNA is TGCAGTGCTAGAGATGACAGAGATAACTATGGCTACACCTTC. This translates into CSARDDRDNYGYTF.

The chain recombines TRBV20-1 with TRBJ2-5, with D possibly matching TRBD2 (6 bases). Per the germline V gene, CDR1 is DFQATT and CDR2 is SNEGSKA (reference sequence). The V gene lost 0 bases and the J gene lost 2 bases, with 10 bases spanning the gap. The CDR3 consists of 14 residues. CDR3: CSARERDFQETQYF. CDR3 in DNA: TGCAGTGCTAGAGAACGGGACTTTCAAGAGACCCAGTACTTC.

This chain links TRBV5-1 with TRBJ2-7; tentative D call: TRBD1 (5 bases). CDR3 length equals 16 residues. V lost 0 bases and J lost 3, with 16 bases in between. Germline-derived CDR1 and CDR2 are SGHRS and YFSETQ. CDR3 sequence: CASSLAGLSGYYEQYF. The CDR3 coding sequence is TGCGCCAGCAGCTTGGCCGGGCTTTCAGGGTACTACGAGCAGTACTTC.

The CDR3 bases are TGTGCCAGCACCTCCGGGACTAGCGGAACGGAGCAGTTCTTC. Amino acid sequence: CASTSGTSGTEQFF. V is TRBV7-8 and J is TRBJ2-1; the match to TRBD2 covers 11 bases. The CDR3 totals 14 residues. From germline, CDR1 is SGHVS and CDR2 FQNEAQ. Unmatched junction bases numbered 9, after V lost 7 bases and J lost 10 bases.

V usage is TRBV5-1 and J usage is TRBJ1-4; D may be TRBD1 (6 bases). Germline CDR1 is SGHRS and CDR2 is YFSETQ. Trimming removed 2 bases at V and 8 bases at J, with 16 bases between. The CDR3 is 15 amino acids. The CDR3, as DNA: TGCGCCAGCAGCTTAATGACAGGTCGGAGCGAAAAACTGTTTTTT. This codes for CASSLMTGRSEKLFF.

The chain has TRBV5-4 and TRBJ2-5, with a weak D call TRBD1 (6 bases). Trimming pared 3 bases from V and 4 bases from J, leaving 19 bases between. From germline, CDR1 is SGHNT and CDR2 YYREEE (reference sequence). The CDR3 consists of 16 residues. In DNA, the CDR3 is TGTGCCAGCAGCTCACCATCGACAGGAACTTTAGAGACCCAGTACTTC. It specifies CASSSPSTGTLETQYF.

This clonotype was seen just once. The V call is TRBV27, the J call TRBJ1-1; a weak D match, TRBD1 (6 bases). The CDR3 is 12 amino acids. The germline V gene encodes CDR1 MNHEY and CDR2 SMNVEV (reference sequence). V was pared by 3 bases and J by 6 bases, with 8 bases between. CDR3 in amino acids: CASSFPGAEAFF. As DNA, the CDR3 is TGTGCCAGCAGTTTCCCAGGGGCTGAAGCTTTCTTT.